A single TCR beta chain is shown here with its context. The data were produced by immunoSEQ multiplex PCR, yet TCRdb's version contains in-frame clones alone and is incomplete. The repertoire holds 200,000 to 250,000 clones, with about 95% as singletons. These data belong to a study of T cell responses to AZD1222 COVID-19 vaccine. This CDR3 contains 15 residues. V trimming: 3 bases; J trimming: 5 bases; junction bases outside the gene matches: 11. The germline V gene encodes CDR1 SGHNT and CDR2 YYREEE (reference sequence). The clonotype was recovered from an adult who received the MenACWY meningococcal vaccine as a control. This rearrangement joins TRBV5-4 to TRBJ2-7; the match to TRBD1 covers 7 bases. The sample in question was peripheral blood, obtained 28 days after the second dose of the MenACWY control vaccine. The CDR3 loop is CASSWDTGVENEQYF. The CDR3, as DNA: TGTGCCAGCAGCTGGGATACAGGGGTGGAAAACGAGCAGTACTTC.